The next 9 T cell receptor beta chains were all read from a single sample in a study of blood T cell repertoires in COVID-19. Assay: immunoSEQ multiplex PCR; the TCRdb copy retains only in-frame clones and omits some. Of approximately 130,000 clones listed, about four fifths are singletons. The sequenced material came from peripheral blood. The receptors derive from an elderly man with acute or convalescent COVID-19.

The chain couples TRBV29-1 to TRBJ2-3; D might be TRBD1 (6 bases). The germline V gene encodes CDR1 SQVTM and CDR2 ANQGSEA. The CDR3 covers 14 residues. The V and J ends lost 4 bases and 2 bases respectively, with 13 bases between them. CDR3 coding DNA: TGCAGCGTTGTTCAAGACAGGTCCACAGATACGCAGTATTTT. It yields the protein CSVVQDRSTDTQYF.

This clone was seen a handful of times. V usage is TRBV5-4 and J usage is TRBJ2-1; 8 nucleotides match TRBD1. V lost 3 bases to trimming and J lost 14 bases; unmatched junction nucleotides: 7. This CDR3 is 12 amino acids long. CDR1 and CDR2 from the germline V gene are SGHNT and YYREEE (reference sequence). The CDR3: CASSSDRTGKFF. Here the CDR3 DNA reads TGTGCCAGCAGCTCTGACCGGACAGGGAAGTTCTTC.

This chain connects TRBV11-2 to TRBJ2-5; the D is unclear. This CDR3 region has 15 residues. CDR1 and CDR2 (germline): SGHAT, FQNNGV. V lost 2 bases and J lost 2, with 12 bases in between. CDR3 amino acids: CASSLSSTTQETQYF. CDR3 nucleotides: TGTGCCAGCAGCTTAAGCAGCACGACTCAAGAGACCCAGTACTTC.

The genes are TRBV25-1 and TRBJ2-1; a weak D match, TRBD1 (5 bases). Per the germline V gene, CDR1 is MGHDK and CDR2 is SYGVNS. The ends were cut back, 6 bases at V and 10 bases at J, with 7 bases in the middle. The CDR3 runs to 10 residues. CDR3: CASSRVEQFF. The CDR3 nucleotides read TGTGCCAGCAGCAGGGTCGAGCAGTTCTTC.

The chain links TRBV7-2 to TRBJ2-7, with D possibly being TRBD2 (5 bases). With 5 bases removed from V and 0 bases from J, the gap between germline ends came to 14 bases. The CDR3 totals 15 residues. Germline-derived CDR1 and CDR2 are SGHTA and FQGNSA. The CDR3 DNA follows: TGTGCCAGCAGCGCGTGGGGAGTGAGCTCCTACGAGCAGTACTTC. Its protein is CASSAWGVSSYEQYF.

The chain joins TRBV12-3 or TRBV12-4 to TRBJ2-7; a possible D gene is TRBD1 (5 bases). V lost 6 bases to trimming and J lost 4 bases, with 7 bases between them. The CDR3 has 11 amino acids. This CDR3 is CASRSGYEQYF. The CDR3 region has the DNA TGTGCCAGCAGGTCAGGGTACGAGCAGTACTTC.

This clone was detected only a few times. DNA of the CDR3: TGTGCCAGCAGTTTATCCCGGACTCTTCAGCCCCAGCATTTT. Translating it yields CASSLSRTLQPQHF. The chain links TRBV27 to TRBJ1-5, with unresolved D. The CDR3 is 14 amino acids. V shed 0 bases and J shed 6 bases, with 9 bases lying between them. Germline CDR1 is MNHEY and CDR2 is SMNVEV (reference sequence).

V and J are TRBV5-4 and TRBJ2-5, with D possibly matching TRBD1 (8 bases). Per germline, CDR1 SGHNT and CDR2 YYREEE (reference sequence). This CDR3 is 13 amino acids long. Trimming left V 4 bases short and J 5 bases short, with 12 bases between. The CDR3, as DNA: TGTGCCAGCAGCGGACAGGGAGGGGAGACCCAGTACTTC. This sequence encodes CASSGQGGETQYF.

This clone was counted once. The chain couples TRBV6-2 or TRBV6-3 to TRBJ1-5; D gene ambiguous. Per germline, CDR1 MNHEY and CDR2 SVGEGT. This CDR3 has 15 residues. Trimming stripped 2 bases from V and 2 bases from J, with 10 bases between. The CDR3 nucleotides read TGTGCCAGCAGTTACGGCAGGATCGGCAATCAGCCCCAGCATTTT. It codes for CASSYGRIGNQPQHF.